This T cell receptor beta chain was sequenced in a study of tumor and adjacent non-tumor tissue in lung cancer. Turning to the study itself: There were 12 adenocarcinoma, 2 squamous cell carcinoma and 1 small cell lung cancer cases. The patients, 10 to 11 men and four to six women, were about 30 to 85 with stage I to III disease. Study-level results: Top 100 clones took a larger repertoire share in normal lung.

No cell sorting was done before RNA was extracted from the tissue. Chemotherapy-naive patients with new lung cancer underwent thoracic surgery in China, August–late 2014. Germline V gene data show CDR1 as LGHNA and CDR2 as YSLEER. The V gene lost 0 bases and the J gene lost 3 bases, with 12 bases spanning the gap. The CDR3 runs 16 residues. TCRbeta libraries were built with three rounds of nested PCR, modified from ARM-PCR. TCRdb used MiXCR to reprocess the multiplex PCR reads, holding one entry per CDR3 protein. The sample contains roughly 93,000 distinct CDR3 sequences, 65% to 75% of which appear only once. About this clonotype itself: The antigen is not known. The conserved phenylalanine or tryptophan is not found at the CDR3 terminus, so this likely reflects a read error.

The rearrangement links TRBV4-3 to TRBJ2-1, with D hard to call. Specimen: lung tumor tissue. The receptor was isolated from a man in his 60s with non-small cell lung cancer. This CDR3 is CASSQDYRLSYNEQFL. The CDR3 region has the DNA TGCGCCAGCAGCCAAGATTATCGATTGAGCTACAATGAGCAGTTCCTC.